The 10 T cell receptor beta chains in this list originate from one sample, sequenced in a study of blood T cell repertoires in COVID-19. Only in-frame clones appear in the TCRdb table, and some are missing; sequencing was by immunoSEQ multiplex PCR. The sample shows around 260,000 clones, 86% of them seen only once. The sequenced material came from peripheral blood. The receptors stem from a man in his thirties or forties with active or convalescent COVID-19.

This chain joins TRBV19 and TRBJ2-3; 7 bases align to TRBD2. The germline CDR1 and CDR2 sequences are LNHDA and SQIVND (reference sequence). Trimming removed 1 base from V and 4 bases from J; junction bases left unmatched: 2. The CDR3 spans 14 residues. The CDR3 protein is CASSIGTSPDTQYF. CDR3 coding DNA: TGTGCCAGTAGTATAGGGACTAGTCCAGATACGCAGTATTTT. Full variable domain (rest looked up from reference TRBV19 and TRBJ2-3): DGGITQSPKYLFRKEGQNVTLSCEQNLNHDAMYWYRQDPGQGLRLIYYSQIVNDFQKGDIAEGYSVSREKKESFPLTVTSAQKNPTAFYLCASSIGTSPDTQYFGPGTRLTVL.

The chain employs TRBV4-3 and TRBJ1-4; possibly TRBD1 for D (5 bases). The CDR3 is 13 amino acids. Trimming left V 0 bases short and J 7 bases short, with 6 bases between. Germline CDR1 is LGHNA and CDR2 is YSLEER. The CDR3 DNA is TGCGCCAGCAGCCAAGACAGGGTTGAAAAACTGTTTTTT. It encodes CASSQDRVEKLFF.

The rearrangement links TRBV5-1 to TRBJ2-2; tentative D call: TRBD1 (5 bases). The V gene's germline CDR1 is SGHRS and CDR2 YFSETQ. CDR3 length: 13 amino acids. V dropped 1 base and J dropped 7 bases, with 8 bases sitting between them. CDR3 sequence (DNA): TGCGCCAGCAGCTTGCACGACAGCGGGGAGCTGTTTTTT. The encoded protein is CASSLHDSGELFF.

The chain has TRBV7-8 and TRBJ1-5; D is ambiguous. Trimming removed 5 bases at V and 1 base at J, with 12 bases between. The germline V gene encodes CDR1 SGHVS and CDR2 FQNEAQ. The CDR3 is 15 residues long. For the CDR3, the DNA is TGTGCCAGCAGCGCCCGGACTCTCAGCAATCAGCCCCAGCATTTT. It translates to CASSARTLSNQPQHF.

This rearrangement joins TRBV12-3 or TRBV12-4 to TRBJ2-5, with 9 positions matching TRBD2. V trimming: 2 bases; J trimming: 10 bases; junction bases outside the gene matches: 5. The CDR3 runs to 13 residues. The CDR3 sequence is CASSLILAGIQYF. CDR3 in DNA: TGTGCCAGCAGTTTAATCCTAGCGGGGATCCAGTACTTC.

The chain joins TRBV19 to TRBJ1-4; TRBD1 matches at 9 bases. Germline V lookup: CDR1 LNHDA, CDR2 SQIVND (reference sequence). The CDR3 is 15 amino acids. With 6 bases clipped from V and 8 bases from J, the junction kept 10 bases outside the gene matches. CDR3 sequence: CASRDRGSPQEKLFF. Here the CDR3 DNA reads TGTGCCAGTAGGGACAGGGGCTCACCCCAGGAAAAACTGTTTTTT.

The chain couples TRBV6-1 to TRBJ1-5, with a tentative D call TRBD1 (5 bases). There are 13 residues in the CDR3. V shed 0 bases and J shed 9 bases, with 9 bases lying between them. CDR1 and CDR2 from the germline V gene are MNHNS and SASEGT. The CDR3 protein is CASSEARQRPQHF. In DNA form, the CDR3 reads TGTGCCAGCAGTGAAGCGCGACAGAGGCCCCAGCATTTT.

This clone has only a few counts. The rearrangement joins TRBV5-6 to TRBJ2-1; 7 nucleotides align to TRBD1. Germline loops: CDR1 SGHDT, CDR2 YYEEEE. This CDR3 region has 15 residues. The V and J ends lost 3 bases and 2 bases, in that order; junction bases with no gene match: 5. DNA of the CDR3: TGTGCCAGCAGCTCAACAGGGGCGCCCTACAATGAGCAGTTCTTC. Translation gives CASSSTGAPYNEQFF.

The genes are TRBV27 and TRBJ1-4, with TRBD1 as a possible D gene (6 bases). CDR1 is MNHEY and CDR2 is SMNVEV in the germline V gene (reference sequence). V was cut by 1 base and J by 5 bases, with 11 bases left in between. This CDR3 has 15 amino acids. CDR3 residues: CASSLYRTENEKLFF. The CDR3 DNA follows: TGTGCCAGCAGTTTATACAGGACAGAGAATGAAAAACTGTTTTTT.

The chain has TRBV2 and TRBJ1-1; D is uncertain. Trimming cost V 5 bases and J 0 bases, with 13 bases left between them. The CDR3 runs 15 residues. Germline CDR1 reads SNHLY; CDR2 reads FYNNEI. The DNA of the CDR3 is TGTGCCAGCAGTTTCTTCAGAACAGTGAACACTGAAGCTTTCTTT. This codes for CASSFFRTVNTEAFF.